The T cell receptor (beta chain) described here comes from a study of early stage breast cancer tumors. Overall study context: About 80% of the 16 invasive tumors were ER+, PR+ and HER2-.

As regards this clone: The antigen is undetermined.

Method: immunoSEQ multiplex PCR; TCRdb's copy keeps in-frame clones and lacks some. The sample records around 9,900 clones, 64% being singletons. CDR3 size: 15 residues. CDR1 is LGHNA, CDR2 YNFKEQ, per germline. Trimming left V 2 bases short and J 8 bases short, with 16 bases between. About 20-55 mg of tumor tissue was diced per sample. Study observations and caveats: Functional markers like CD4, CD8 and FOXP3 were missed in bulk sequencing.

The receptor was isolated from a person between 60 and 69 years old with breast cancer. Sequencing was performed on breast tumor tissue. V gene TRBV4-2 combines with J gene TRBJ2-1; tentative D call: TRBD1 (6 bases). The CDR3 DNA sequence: TGTGCCAGCAGCCAACAGGGGCTAGGAGTGTATGAGCAGTTCTTC. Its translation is CASSQQGLGVYEQFF.